The clone carrying this TCR beta chain has a handful of counts. The target antigen is unknown. The source of the sample is a study of cytotoxic CD8 clonotypes in ibrutinib-treated CLL. From germline, CDR1 is MNHEY and CDR2 SMNVEV (reference sequence). The CDR3 runs to 15 residues. With 3 bases removed from V and 1 base from J, the gap between germline ends came to 12 bases. Study outcomes and limitations: The study found clonality rose at ibrutinib response, then fell toward baseline at progression. There were differences in sampling times between sustained-remission and progressing patients.

Researchers set a sequencing depth target of 1 in 200,000 to 1 in 1 million T cells. Here immunoSEQ multiplex PCR was the method, and the copy in TCRdb shows in-frame clones only, minus some. This table holds some 200,000 clones, 70% found once. The source of this sequence is a human donor with chronic lymphocytic leukemia. The source was PBMCs, collected after 12 months of ibrutinib treatment. The V call is TRBV27, the J call TRBJ1-2, with D hard to call. The CDR3 DNA sequence: TGTGCCAGCAGTTTGCACCCACCCGGTAACTATGGCTACACCTTC. Its protein is CASSLHPPGNYGYTF.